The 3 T cell receptor beta chains below all came from one sample that was sequenced in a study of blood T cell repertoires in COVID-19. Only in-frame clones appear in the TCRdb table, and some are missing; sequencing was by immunoSEQ multiplex PCR. The data hold approximately 140,000 clones, with approximately 87% observed a single time. The sequenced sample was peripheral blood. These receptors originate from a woman aged 40 to 50 with acute or convalescent COVID-19.

The chain employs TRBV5-1 and TRBJ2-1, with TRBD2 matching over 9 bases. Trimming removed 4 bases from V and 5 bases from J; junction bases left unmatched: 13. This CDR3 comprises 17 residues. Germline V gives CDR1 SGHRS, CDR2 YFSETQ. The CDR3, as DNA: TGCGCCAGCAGCCCTTTATCCACTAGCGGGTCCCACAATGAGCAGTTCTTC. Residues: CASSPLSTSGSHNEQFF.

This rearrangement joins TRBV5-1 to TRBJ1-2; 8 nucleotides match TRBD1. The CDR3 runs 17 residues. The germline gives CDR1 SGHRS, CDR2 YFSETQ. The J segment lost 6 bases and the V segment lost 5 bases, leaving 18 bases of the junction unmatched. CDR3 sequence reads: CASRKGTGQSPGDGYTF. Written as DNA, the CDR3 is TGCGCCAGCAGAAAGGGGACAGGACAATCCCCCGGGGATGGCTACACCTTC.

The chain links TRBV28 to TRBJ1-5; tentative D call: TRBD1 (6 bases). Germline V gene sequence: CDR1 MDHEN, CDR2 SYDVKM. CDR3 length: 13 amino acids. V was clipped by 3 bases and J by 5 bases, with 8 bases between them. The CDR3 region has the DNA TGTGCCAGCAGTTTTGCAGGGGATCAGCCCCAGCATTTT. Amino acids: CASSFAGDQPQHF.